Reported below is one T cell receptor (beta chain). The source of the sample is a study of blood T cell repertoires in COVID-19. The protocol was immunoSEQ multiplex PCR, while the TCRdb copy is restricted to in-frame clones and leaves out a portion. Here the sample spans around 270,000 clones, approximately 85% being singletons. Participant age was roughly 18 to 89 years, and participants resided in about two dozen US areas. In assigning cohorts, the study relied on participant-reported clinical history. The origin of this receptor is a woman between 25 and 40 years old who had recovered from COVID-19. The sequencing sample was made of PBMCs or T cells enriched from blood (not recorded which).

The chain's CDR3 is CAWREQVMNTEAFF. CDR3 coding DNA: TGTGCCTGGAGGGAACAGGTGATGAACACTGAAGCTTTCTTT. The chain carries TRBV30 and TRBJ1-1, with a weak D call TRBD1 (5 bases). V lost 3 bases to trimming and J lost 0 bases, with 11 bases between them. CDR1 and CDR2 (germline): GTSNPN, SVGIG (reference sequence). The CDR3 extends over 14 amino acids.